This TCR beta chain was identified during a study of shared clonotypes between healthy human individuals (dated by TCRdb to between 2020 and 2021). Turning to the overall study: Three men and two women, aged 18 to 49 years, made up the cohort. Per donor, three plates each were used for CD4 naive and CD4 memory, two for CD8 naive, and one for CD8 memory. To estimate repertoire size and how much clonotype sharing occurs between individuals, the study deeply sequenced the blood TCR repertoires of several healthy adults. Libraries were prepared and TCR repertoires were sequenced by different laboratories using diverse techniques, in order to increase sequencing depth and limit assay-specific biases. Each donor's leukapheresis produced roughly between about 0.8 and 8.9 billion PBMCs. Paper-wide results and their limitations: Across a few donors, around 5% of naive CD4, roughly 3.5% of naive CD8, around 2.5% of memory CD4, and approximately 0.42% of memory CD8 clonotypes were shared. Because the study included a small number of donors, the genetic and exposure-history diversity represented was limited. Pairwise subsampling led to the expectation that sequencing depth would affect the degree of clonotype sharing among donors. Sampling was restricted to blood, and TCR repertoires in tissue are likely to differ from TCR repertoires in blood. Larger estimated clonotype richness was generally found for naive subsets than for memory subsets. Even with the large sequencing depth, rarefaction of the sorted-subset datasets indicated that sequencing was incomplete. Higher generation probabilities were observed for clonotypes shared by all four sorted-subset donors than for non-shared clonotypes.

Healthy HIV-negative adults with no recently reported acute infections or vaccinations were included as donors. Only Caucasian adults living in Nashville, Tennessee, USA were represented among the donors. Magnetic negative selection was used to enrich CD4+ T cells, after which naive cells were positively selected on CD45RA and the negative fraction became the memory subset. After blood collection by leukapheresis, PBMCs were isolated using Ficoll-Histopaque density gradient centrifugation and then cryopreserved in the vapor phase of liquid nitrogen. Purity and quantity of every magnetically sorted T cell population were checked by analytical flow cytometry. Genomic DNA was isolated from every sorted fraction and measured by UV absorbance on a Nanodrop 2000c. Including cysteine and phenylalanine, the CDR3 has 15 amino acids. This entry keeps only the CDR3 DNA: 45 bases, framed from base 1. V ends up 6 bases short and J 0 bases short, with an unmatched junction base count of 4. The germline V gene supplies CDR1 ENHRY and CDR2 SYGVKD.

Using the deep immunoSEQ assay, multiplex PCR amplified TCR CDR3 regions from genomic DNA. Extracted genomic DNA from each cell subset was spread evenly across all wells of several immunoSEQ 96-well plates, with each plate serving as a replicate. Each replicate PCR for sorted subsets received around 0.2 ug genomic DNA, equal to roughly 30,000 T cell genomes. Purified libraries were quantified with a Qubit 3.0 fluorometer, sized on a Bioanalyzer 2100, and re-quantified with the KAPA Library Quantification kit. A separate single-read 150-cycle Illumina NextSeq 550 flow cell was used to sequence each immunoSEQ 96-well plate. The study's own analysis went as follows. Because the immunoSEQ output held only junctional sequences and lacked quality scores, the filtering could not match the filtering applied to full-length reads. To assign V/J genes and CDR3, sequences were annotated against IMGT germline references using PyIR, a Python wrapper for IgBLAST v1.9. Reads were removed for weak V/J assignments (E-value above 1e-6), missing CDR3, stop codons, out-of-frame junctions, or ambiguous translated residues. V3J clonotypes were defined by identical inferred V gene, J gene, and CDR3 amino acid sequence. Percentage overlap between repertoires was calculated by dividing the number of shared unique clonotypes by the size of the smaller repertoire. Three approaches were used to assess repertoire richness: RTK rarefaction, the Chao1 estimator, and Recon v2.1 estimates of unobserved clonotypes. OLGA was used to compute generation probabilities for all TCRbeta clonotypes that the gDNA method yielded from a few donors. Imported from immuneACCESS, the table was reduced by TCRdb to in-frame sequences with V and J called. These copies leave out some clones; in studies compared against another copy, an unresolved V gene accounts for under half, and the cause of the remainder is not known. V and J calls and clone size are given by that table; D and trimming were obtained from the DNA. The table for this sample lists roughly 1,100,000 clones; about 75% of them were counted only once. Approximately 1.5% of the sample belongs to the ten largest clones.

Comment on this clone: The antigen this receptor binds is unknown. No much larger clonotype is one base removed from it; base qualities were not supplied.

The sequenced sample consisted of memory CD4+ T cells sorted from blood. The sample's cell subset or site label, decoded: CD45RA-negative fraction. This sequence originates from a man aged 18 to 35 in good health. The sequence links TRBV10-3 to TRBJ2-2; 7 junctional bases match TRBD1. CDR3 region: CAISPGQTNTGELFF. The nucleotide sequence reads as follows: TGTGCCATCAGCCCGGGACAGACGAACACCGGGGAGCTGTTTTTT.